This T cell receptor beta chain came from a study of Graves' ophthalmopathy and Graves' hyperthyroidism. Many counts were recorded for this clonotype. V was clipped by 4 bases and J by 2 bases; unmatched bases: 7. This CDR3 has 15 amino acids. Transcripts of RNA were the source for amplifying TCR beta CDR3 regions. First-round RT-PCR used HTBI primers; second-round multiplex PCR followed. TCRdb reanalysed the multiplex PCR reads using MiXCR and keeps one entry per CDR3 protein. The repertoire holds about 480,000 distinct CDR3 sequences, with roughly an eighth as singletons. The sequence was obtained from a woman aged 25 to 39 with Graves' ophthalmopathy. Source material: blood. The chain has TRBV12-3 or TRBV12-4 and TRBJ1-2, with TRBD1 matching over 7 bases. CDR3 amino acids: CASSWDSTGNYGYTF. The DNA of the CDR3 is TGTGCCAGCAGTTGGGACAGTACCGGAAACTATGGCTACACCTTC.